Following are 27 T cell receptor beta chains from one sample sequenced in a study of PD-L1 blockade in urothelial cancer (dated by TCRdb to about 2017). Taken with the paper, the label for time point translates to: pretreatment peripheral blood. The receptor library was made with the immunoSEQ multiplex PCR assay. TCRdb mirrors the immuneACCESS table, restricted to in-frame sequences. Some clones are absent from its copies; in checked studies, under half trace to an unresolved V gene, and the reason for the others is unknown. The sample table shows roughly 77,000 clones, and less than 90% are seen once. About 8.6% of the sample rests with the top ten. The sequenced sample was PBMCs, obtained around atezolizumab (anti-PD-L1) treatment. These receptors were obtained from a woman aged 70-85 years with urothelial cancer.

The CDR3 coding sequence is TGTGCCAGCAGCTTAGCAACGGGACAGGCCTACAATGAGCAGTTCTTC. Translated: CASSLATGQAYNEQFF. This chain joins TRBV7-2 and TRBJ2-1, with 8 bases that match TRBD1. V shed 0 bases and J 2 bases; nucleotides not matched to a gene: 3. There are 16 residues in the CDR3. Germline loops: CDR1 SGHTA, CDR2 FQGNSA.

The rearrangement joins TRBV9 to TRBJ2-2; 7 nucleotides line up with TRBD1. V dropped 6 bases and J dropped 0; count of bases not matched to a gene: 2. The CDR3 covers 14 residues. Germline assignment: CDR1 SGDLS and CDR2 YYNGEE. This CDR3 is CASNRGANTGELFF. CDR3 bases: TGTGCCAGCAACAGGGGCGCGAACACCGGGGAGCTGTTTTTT.

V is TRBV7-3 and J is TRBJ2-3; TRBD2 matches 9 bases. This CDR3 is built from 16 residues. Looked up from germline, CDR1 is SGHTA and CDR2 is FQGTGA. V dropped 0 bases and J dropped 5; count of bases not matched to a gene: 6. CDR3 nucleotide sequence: TGTGCCAGCAGCTTAACTTTAGCGGGAGTGAAAGATACGCAGTATTTT. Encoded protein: CASSLTLAGVKDTQYF.

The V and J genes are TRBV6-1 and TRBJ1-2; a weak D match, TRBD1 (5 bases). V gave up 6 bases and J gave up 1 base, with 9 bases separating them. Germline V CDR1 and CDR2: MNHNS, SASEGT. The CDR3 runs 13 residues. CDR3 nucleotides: TGTGCCAGCAGGACAGAAAATAACTATGGCTACACCTTC. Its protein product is CASRTENNYGYTF.

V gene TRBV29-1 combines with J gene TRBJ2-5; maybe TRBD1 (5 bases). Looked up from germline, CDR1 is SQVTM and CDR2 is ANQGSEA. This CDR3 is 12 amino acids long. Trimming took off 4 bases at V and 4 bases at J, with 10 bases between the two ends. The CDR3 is CSVVWGPETQYF. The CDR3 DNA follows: TGCAGCGTTGTCTGGGGCCCAGAGACCCAGTACTTC.

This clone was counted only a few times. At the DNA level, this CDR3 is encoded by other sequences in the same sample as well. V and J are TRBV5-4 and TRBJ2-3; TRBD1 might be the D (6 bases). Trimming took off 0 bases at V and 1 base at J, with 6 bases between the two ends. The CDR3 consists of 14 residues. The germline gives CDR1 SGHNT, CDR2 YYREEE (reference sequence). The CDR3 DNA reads TGTGCCAGCAGCTTGGACAGGGGCACAGATACGCAGTATTTT. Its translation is CASSLDRGTDTQYF.

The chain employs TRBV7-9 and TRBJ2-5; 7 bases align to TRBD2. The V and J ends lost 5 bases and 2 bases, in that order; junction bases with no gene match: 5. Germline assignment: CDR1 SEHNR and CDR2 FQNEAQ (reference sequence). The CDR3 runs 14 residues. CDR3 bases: TGTGCCAGCAGCCCAGCAGCGGGACAAGAGACCCAGTACTTC. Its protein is CASSPAAGQETQYF.

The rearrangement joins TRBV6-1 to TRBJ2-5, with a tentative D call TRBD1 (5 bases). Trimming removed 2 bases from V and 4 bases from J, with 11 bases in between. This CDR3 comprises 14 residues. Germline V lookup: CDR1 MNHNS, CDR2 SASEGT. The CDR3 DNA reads TGTGCCAGCAGTGAATCATGGGGCTCAGAGACCCAGTACTTC. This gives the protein CASSESWGSETQYF.

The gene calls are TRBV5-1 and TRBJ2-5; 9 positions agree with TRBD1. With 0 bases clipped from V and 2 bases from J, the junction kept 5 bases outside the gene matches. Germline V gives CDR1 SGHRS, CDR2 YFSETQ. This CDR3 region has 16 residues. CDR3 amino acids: CASSLVGTGQQETQYF. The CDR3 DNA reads TGCGCCAGCAGCTTGGTTGGGACAGGGCAGCAAGAGACCCAGTACTTC.

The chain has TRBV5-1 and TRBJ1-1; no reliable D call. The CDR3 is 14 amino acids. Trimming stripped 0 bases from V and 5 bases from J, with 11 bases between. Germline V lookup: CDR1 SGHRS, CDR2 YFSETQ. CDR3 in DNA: TGCGCCAGCAGCTTGGCCGAGGGAGGAACTGAAGCTTTCTTT. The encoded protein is CASSLAEGGTEAFF.

The CDR3 bases are TGTGCCAGCAGCCCCCCTGGAGGGATGGGCACTGAAGCTTTCTTT. This translates into CASSPPGGMGTEAFF. The chain links TRBV28 to TRBJ1-1; no definite D call. Trimming left V 6 bases short and J 4 bases short, with 18 bases between. The CDR3 has 15 residues. In germline, CDR1 is MDHEN, CDR2 SYDVKM.

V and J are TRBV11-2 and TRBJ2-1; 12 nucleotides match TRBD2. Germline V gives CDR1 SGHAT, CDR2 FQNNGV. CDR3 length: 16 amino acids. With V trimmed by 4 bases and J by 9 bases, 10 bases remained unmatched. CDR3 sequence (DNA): TGTGCCAGCAGCTCCTTTACTAGCGGGGGGCGGGGTGAGCAGTTCTTC. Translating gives CASSSFTSGGRGEQFF.

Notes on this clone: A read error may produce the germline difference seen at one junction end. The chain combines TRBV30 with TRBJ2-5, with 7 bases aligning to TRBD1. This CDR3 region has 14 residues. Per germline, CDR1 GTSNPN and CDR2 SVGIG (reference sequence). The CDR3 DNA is TGTGCCTGGAGTGAGGGACAGTACCAGGAGACCCAGTACTTC. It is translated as CAWSEGQYQETQYF.

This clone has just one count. CDR3 protein: CASTQFWSDTQYF. CDR3 nucleotide sequence: TGTGCCAGCACGCAGTTTTGGTCAGATACGCAGTATTTT. J is TRBJ2-3 and V is TRBV2; D unresolved. The CDR3 has 13 residues. CDR1 is SNHLY, CDR2 FYNNEI, per germline. Trimming removed 7 bases at V and 4 bases at J, with 12 bases between.

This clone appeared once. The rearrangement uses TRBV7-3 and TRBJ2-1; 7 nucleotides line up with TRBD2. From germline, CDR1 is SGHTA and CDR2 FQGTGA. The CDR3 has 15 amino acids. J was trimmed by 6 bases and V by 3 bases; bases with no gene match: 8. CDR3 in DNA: TGTGCCAGCAGCTTGGAGGCTAGCGGCCCCAATGAGCAGTTCTTC. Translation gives CASSLEASGPNEQFF.

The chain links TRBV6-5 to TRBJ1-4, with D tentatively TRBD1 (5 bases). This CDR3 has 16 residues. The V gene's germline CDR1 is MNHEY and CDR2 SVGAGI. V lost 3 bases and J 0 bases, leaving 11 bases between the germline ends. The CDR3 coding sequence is TGTGCCAGCAGTTATGGGAAGGGGCCAACTAATGAAAAACTGTTTTTT. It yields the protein CASSYGKGPTNEKLFF.

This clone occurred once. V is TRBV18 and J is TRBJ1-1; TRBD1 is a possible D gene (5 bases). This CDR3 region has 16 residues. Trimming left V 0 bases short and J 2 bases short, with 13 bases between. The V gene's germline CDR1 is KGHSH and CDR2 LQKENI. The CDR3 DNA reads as TGTGCCAGCTCACCACCGTCGGGGGTGGGAAACACTGAAGCTTTCTTT. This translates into CASSPPSGVGNTEAFF.

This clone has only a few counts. CDR3 DNA sequence: TGCGCCAGCAGTCGTGTGGGAGTTTTAGGGCCCTATGGCTACACCTTC. It specifies CASSRVGVLGPYGYTF. The J gene is TRBJ1-2, the V gene TRBV5-1; D is ambiguous. Germline V lookup: CDR1 SGHRS, CDR2 YFSETQ. The CDR3 has 16 amino acids. V was pared by 5 bases and J by 4 bases, with 21 bases between.

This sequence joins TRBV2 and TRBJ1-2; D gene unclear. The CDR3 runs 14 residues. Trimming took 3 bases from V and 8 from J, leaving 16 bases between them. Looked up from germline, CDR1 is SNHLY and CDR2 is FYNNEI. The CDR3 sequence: CASSEYKAAVGYTF. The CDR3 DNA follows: TGTGCCAGCAGTGAGTATAAGGCGGCGGTGGGCTACACCTTC.

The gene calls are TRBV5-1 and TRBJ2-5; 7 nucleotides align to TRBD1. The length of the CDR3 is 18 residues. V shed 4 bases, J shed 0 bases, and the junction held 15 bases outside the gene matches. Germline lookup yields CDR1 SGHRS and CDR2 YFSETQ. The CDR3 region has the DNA TGCGCCAGCAGCCCAGAAAAAAGGGACAGCCTCTACCAAGAGACCCAGTACTTC. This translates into CASSPEKRDSLYQETQYF.

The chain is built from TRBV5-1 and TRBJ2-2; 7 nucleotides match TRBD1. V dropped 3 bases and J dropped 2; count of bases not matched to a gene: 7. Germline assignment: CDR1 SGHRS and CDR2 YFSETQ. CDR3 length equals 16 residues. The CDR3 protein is CASSSAGGTNTGELFF. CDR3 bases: TGCGCCAGCAGCTCGGCAGGGGGTACTAACACCGGGGAGCTGTTTTTT. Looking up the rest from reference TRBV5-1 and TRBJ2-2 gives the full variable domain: KAGVTQTPRYLIKTRGQQVTLSCSPISGHRSVSWYQQTPGQGLQFLFEYFSETQRNKGNFPGRFSGRQFSNSRSEMNVSTLELGDSALYLCASSSAGGTNTGELFFGEGSRLTVL.

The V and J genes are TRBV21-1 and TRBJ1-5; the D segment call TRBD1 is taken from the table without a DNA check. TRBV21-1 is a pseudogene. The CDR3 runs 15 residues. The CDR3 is CASSTQGDGNQPQHF. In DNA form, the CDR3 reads TGTGCCAGCAGCACACAGGGTGACGGCAATCAGCCCCAGCATTTT.

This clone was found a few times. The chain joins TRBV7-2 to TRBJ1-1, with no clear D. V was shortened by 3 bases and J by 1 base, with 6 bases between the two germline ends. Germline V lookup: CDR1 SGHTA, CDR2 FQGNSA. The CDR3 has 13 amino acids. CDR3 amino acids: CASSLGRNTEAFF. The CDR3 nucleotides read TGTGCCAGCAGCTTGGGCAGGAACACTGAAGCTTTCTTT.

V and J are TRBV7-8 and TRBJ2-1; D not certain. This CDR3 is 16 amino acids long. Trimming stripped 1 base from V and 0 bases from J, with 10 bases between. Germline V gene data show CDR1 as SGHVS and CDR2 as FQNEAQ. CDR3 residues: CASSLDFRFSYNEQFF. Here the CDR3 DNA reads TGTGCCAGCAGCTTAGATTTCAGATTCTCCTACAATGAGCAGTTCTTC. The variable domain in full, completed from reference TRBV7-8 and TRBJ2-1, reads GAGVSQSPRYKVAKRGQDVALRCDPISGHVSLFWYQQALGQGPEFLTYFQNEAQLDKSGLPSDRFFAERPEGSVSTLKIQRTQQEDSAVYLCASSLDFRFSYNEQFFGPGTRLTVL.

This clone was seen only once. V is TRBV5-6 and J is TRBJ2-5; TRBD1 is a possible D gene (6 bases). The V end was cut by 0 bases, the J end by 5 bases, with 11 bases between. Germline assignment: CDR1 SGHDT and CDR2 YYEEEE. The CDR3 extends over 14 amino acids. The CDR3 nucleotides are TGTGCCAGCAGCTTGGATGGGGGCTTGGAGACCCAGTACTTC. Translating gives CASSLDGGLETQYF.

The CDR3 bases are TGTGCCAGCCGGGGTGATCCCTCCTACGAGCAGTACTTC. Its protein is CASRGDPSYEQYF. The rearrangement joins TRBV2 to TRBJ2-7, with a weak D call TRBD2 (5 bases). Germline-derived CDR1 and CDR2 are SNHLY and FYNNEI. The CDR3 length is 13 residues. V was pared by 8 bases and J by 0 bases, with 11 bases between.

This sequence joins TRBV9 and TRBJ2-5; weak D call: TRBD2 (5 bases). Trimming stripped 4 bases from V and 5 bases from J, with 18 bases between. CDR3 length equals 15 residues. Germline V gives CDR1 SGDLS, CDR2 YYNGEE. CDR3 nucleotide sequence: TGTGCCAGCAGCATGACACCTAGCCCGGGGGAGACCCAGTACTTC. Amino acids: CASSMTPSPGETQYF.